Listed here is a single TCR beta chain. This specimen belongs to a study of blood T cell repertoires in COVID-19. Clones were sequenced by immunoSEQ multiplex PCR, and TCRdb holds only the in-frame ones, with some missing. This sample has more than 150,000 clones; 80% occur once, and the top ten carry approximately 15%. Exposed volunteers were people who met a COVID-19 case within 2 weeks before study entry. Trimming removed 6 bases from V and 5 bases from J; junction bases left unmatched: 8. The CDR3 runs to 16 residues. Per the germline V gene, CDR1 is SNHLY and CDR2 is FYNNEI. The receptor was derived from a man in his 60s who had been exposed to COVID-19. This chain connects TRBV2 to TRBJ2-5; 14 bases agree with TRBD2. The sequencing sample was made of PBMCs or T cells enriched from blood (not recorded which). CDR3 in DNA: TGTGCCAGCAGCCCCGGGACTAGCGGGAGTCGGGAGACCCAGTACTTC. Translation gives CASSPGTSGSRETQYF.